This record looks at one T cell receptor beta chain sequence and its context. Recruited during active infection, patients (from Seattle) were subsequently followed longitudinally. Profiled with immunoSEQ multiplex PCR; TCRdb holds only in-frame clones, not every one. The data show roughly 440,000 clones, with more than 70% seen just once and over 9.5% held by the top ten. The sample is drawn from a study of blood T cell repertoires in COVID-19. Germline CDR1 and CDR2: LGHDT and YNNKEL (reference sequence). The CDR3 loop spans 13 amino acids. The V and J ends lost 3 bases and 7 bases respectively, with 12 bases between them.

The sequence came from a woman in her forties or fifties with COVID-19, enrolled during active disease. The sequenced sample consisted of peripheral blood. The rearrangement links TRBV3-1 (or the pseudogene TRBV3-2) to TRBJ1-2; the D gene is possibly TRBD1 (6 bases). The CDR3 sequence: CASSHSGEGGYTF. The CDR3 DNA follows: TGTGCCAGCAGCCATTCAGGGGAGGGTGGCTACACCTTC.